The 26 T cell receptor beta chains below come from one sample, sequenced in a study of T-cell reconstitution after alpha-beta-depleted transplantation in children. A library of TCRbeta sequences, prepared with unique molecular identifiers, was generated. TCRdb used MiXCR to reprocess the PCR reads, holding one entry per CDR3 protein. The data contain around 400,000 distinct CDR3 sequences, about a tenth of them singletons. The source material was PBMCs from the stem cell graft donor, sampled from the stem cell graft. Receptors originate from a human donor who donated a stem cell graft to a child with acute myeloid leukemia.

This clonotype turned up a few times. The chain is built from TRBV19 and TRBJ2-1; D might be TRBD2 (6 bases). The V and J ends lost 5 bases and 1 base respectively, with 15 bases between them. This CDR3 contains 16 residues. Germline CDR1 is LNHDA and CDR2 is SQIVND (reference sequence). The CDR3 DNA follows: TGTGCCAGTAGTCTCCTGGGACTTGTTTCCTACAATGAGCAGTTCTTC. Translation: CASSLLGLVSYNEQFF.

In the case of this clonotype: A read error is possible here, since a much larger clone lies one base away. The chain employs TRBV28 and TRBJ2-1, with a weak D call TRBD2 (6 bases). Between the trimmed V and J ends, which lost 10 bases and 5 bases, there was a span of 15 bases. The CDR3 runs to 13 residues. CDR1 is MDHEN and CDR2 is SYDVKM in the germline V gene. The CDR3 region is CAIAEGGNNEQFF. DNA of the CDR3: TGTGCCATCGCCGAGGGCGGGAACAATGAGCAGTTCTTC. The whole variable domain, filled in from reference TRBV28 and TRBJ2-1, reads DVKVTQSSRYLVKRTGEKVFLECVQDMDHENMFWYRQDPGLGLRLIYFSYDVKMKEKGDIPEGYSVSREKKERFSLILESASTNQTSMYLCAIAEGGNNEQFFGPGTRLTVL.

The V gene is TRBV19, the J gene TRBJ1-3; 7 nucleotides align to TRBD1. Germline V CDR1 and CDR2: LNHDA, SQIVND (reference sequence). The trim removed 7 bases at V and 0 bases at J, leaving 6 bases unmatched. CDR3 length: 15 residues. In DNA, the CDR3 is TGTGCCAGTATCGAAGGGACAGCCTCTGGAAACACCATATATTTT. Amino acid sequence: CASIEGTASGNTIYF.

V and J are TRBV20-1 and TRBJ2-5; D remains ambiguous. The CDR3 has 14 residues. The V gene's germline CDR1 is DFQATT and CDR2 SNEGSKA (reference sequence). Trimming removed 5 bases from V and 1 base from J, with 14 bases in between. CDR3: CSALRFQSQETQYF. The CDR3 nucleotides read TGCAGTGCTCTCCGATTCCAGAGCCAAGAGACCCAGTACTTC.

The CDR3 protein is CATSRAGQGVFDQPQHF. The DNA for the CDR3 is TGTGCCACCAGCAGAGCGGGACAGGGTGTTTTTGATCAGCCCCAGCATTTT. V gene TRBV15 combines with J gene TRBJ1-5; 9 bases match TRBD1. CDR1 and CDR2 from the germline V gene are LNHNV and YYDKDF (reference sequence). V shed 1 base and J 5 bases; nucleotides not matched to a gene: 9. The CDR3 has 17 amino acids.

The rearrangement uses TRBV11-2 and TRBJ2-3, with 10 bases fitting TRBD2. Germline V gene sequence: CDR1 SGHAT, CDR2 FQNNGV. The CDR3 contains 17 residues. V lost 1 base and J lost 1; bases outside the gene matches: 5. CDR3 protein: CASSLVSLAGGTDTQYF. For the CDR3, the DNA is TGTGCCAGCAGCTTAGTAAGTCTAGCGGGGGGCACAGATACGCAGTATTTT.

The CDR3 sequence is CSASWDSPRGTDTQYF. Written as DNA, the CDR3 is TGCAGTGCTAGTTGGGACTCCCCTAGGGGTACAGATACGCAGTATTTT. The chain combines TRBV20-1 with TRBJ2-3; D perhaps matches TRBD2 (6 bases). Looked up from germline, CDR1 is DFQATT and CDR2 is SNEGSKA (reference sequence). The ends were cut back, 3 bases at V and 3 bases at J, with 19 bases in the middle. The CDR3 length is 16 residues.

This clonotype has only a few counts. The chain recombines TRBV20-1 with TRBJ2-2; unclear D gene. In germline, CDR1 is DFQATT, CDR2 SNEGSKA (reference sequence). The ends were cut back, 6 bases at V and 4 bases at J, with 18 bases in the middle. This CDR3 is 15 amino acids long. CDR3 amino acids: CSASSPTLGTGELFF. The CDR3 DNA follows: TGCAGTGCAAGTAGTCCTACCCTGGGCACCGGGGAGCTGTTTTTT.

This chain joins TRBV29-1 and TRBJ2-3; 7 bases map to TRBD2. This CDR3 has 14 residues. J gave up 4 bases and V 3 bases, and 7 bases lay outside the gene matches. Germline CDR1 reads SQVTM; CDR2 reads ANQGSEA. The CDR3: CSVDRGVGSDTQYF. Here the CDR3 DNA reads TGCAGCGTTGACCGGGGGGTTGGATCAGATACGCAGTATTTT.

This clonotype occurred a few times. In DNA form, the CDR3 reads TGCAGCGTTGTCGGGGGGCATGTCGGGGAGCTGTTTTTT. Residues: CSVVGGHVGELFF. The rearrangement uses TRBV29-1 and TRBJ2-2; TRBD2 might be the D (7 bases). Trimming removed 4 bases from V and 7 bases from J, with 13 bases in between. Germline CDR1 reads SQVTM; CDR2 reads ANQGSEA. CDR3 length equals 13 residues.

The V call is TRBV7-8, the J call TRBJ1-6; 10 nucleotides match TRBD1. The CDR3 is 16 amino acids. Per germline, CDR1 SGHVS and CDR2 FQNEAQ. V was clipped by 1 base and J by 4 bases; unmatched bases: 1. The CDR3 spells CASSLEGQGYNSPLHF. DNA for the CDR3: TGTGCCAGCAGCTTAGAGGGACAGGGGTATAATTCACCCCTCCACTTT.

V usage is TRBV7-3 and J usage is TRBJ1-1, with a possible D match to TRBD1 (6 bases). Looked up from germline, CDR1 is SGHTA and CDR2 is FQGTGA. CDR3 length: 16 amino acids. Deletions cut 1 base from V and 3 bases from J, with 15 bases between. For the CDR3, the DNA is TGTGCCAGCAGCTTAAAGGGGGGGGGAGGGGACACTGAAGCTTTCTTT. This sequence encodes CASSLKGGGGDTEAFF.

In this sample, this clonotype turned up a few times. The chain combines TRBV6-1 with TRBJ2-3, with D perhaps matching TRBD2 (5 bases). Germline V gene data show CDR1 as MNHNS and CDR2 as SASEGT. Trimming shortened V by 5 bases and J by 0 bases, and 21 bases separated the two germline ends. This CDR3 region has 18 residues. The CDR3 DNA follows: TGTGCCAGCAGTATAACTAGTGGCACCTCCCCTAGCACAGATACGCAGTATTTT. Translation gives CASSITSGTSPSTDTQYF.

This chain uses TRBV12-3 or TRBV12-4 with TRBJ2-3, with TRBD1 matching over 8 bases. V shed 7 bases, J shed 6 bases, and the junction held 15 bases outside the gene matches. The length of the CDR3 is 16 residues. The CDR3 here is CASNRYVGQGTDTQYF. CDR3 coding DNA: TGTGCCAGCAATCGTTATGTTGGACAGGGTACCGATACGCAGTATTTT.

This clonotype was detected a few times. The gene calls are TRBV20-1 and TRBJ2-5; 9 positions match TRBD1. The CDR3 spans 15 residues. Germline V lookup: CDR1 DFQATT, CDR2 SNEGSKA (reference sequence). V dropped 5 bases and J dropped 4; count of bases not matched to a gene: 11. CDR3 in amino acids: CSAGRDRVPGETQYF. CDR3 nucleotides: TGCAGTGCTGGCCGGGACAGGGTTCCGGGAGAGACCCAGTACTTC.

This clonotype came up a few times. V gene TRBV4-1 combines with J gene TRBJ2-5; no clear D gene. V was trimmed by 0 bases and J by 0 bases, leaving 5 bases between them. CDR3 length: 14 residues. CDR1 and CDR2 from the germline V gene are MGHRA and YSYEKL. CDR3 loop: CASSQEDYQETQYF. For the CDR3, the DNA is TGCGCCAGCAGCCAAGAGGATTACCAAGAGACCCAGTACTTC.

This clonotype was counted between two and nine times. The V call is TRBV6-5, the J call TRBJ1-4; 9 bases are shared with TRBD1. V was clipped by 4 bases and J by 5 bases; unmatched bases: 5. This CDR3 has 15 residues. In germline, CDR1 is MNHEY, CDR2 SVGAGI. CDR3 DNA sequence: TGTGCCAGCAGTTCGACCGGGACAGGGAATGAAAAACTGTTTTTT. Residues: CASSSTGTGNEKLFF.

This rearrangement joins TRBV20-1 to TRBJ2-3; 11 positions match TRBD2. CDR1 is DFQATT and CDR2 is SNEGSKA in the germline V gene (reference sequence). V trimming: 2 bases; J trimming: 3 bases; junction bases outside the gene matches: 4. The CDR3 covers 15 residues. This chain's CDR3 is CSARIAGGPTDTQYF. CDR3 sequence (DNA): TGCAGTGCTAGAATAGCGGGAGGGCCGACAGATACGCAGTATTTT.

A few counts support this clonotype. The V gene is TRBV7-8, the J gene TRBJ2-5, with TRBD2 matching over 7 bases. Germline V gene data show CDR1 as SGHVS and CDR2 as FQNEAQ. The CDR3 contains 15 residues. V gave up 2 bases and J gave up 4 bases; unmatched junction bases: 7. Here the CDR3 reads CASSLLGRGGETQYF. The CDR3, as DNA: TGTGCCAGCAGCTTATTGGGGCGCGGGGGAGAGACCCAGTACTTC.

The genes are TRBV4-3 and TRBJ1-4, with 7 positions matching TRBD1. The germline gives CDR1 LGHNA, CDR2 YSLEER. This CDR3 has 18 amino acids. With 2 bases clipped from V and 0 bases from J, the junction kept 9 bases outside the gene matches. The CDR3 sequence is CASSQTGQRSATNEKLFF. The CDR3 nucleotides read TGCGCCAGCAGCCAAACGGGACAGAGATCTGCAACTAATGAAAAACTGTTTTTT.

In its sample, this clonotype was seen many times. The chain has TRBV5-8 and TRBJ1-1; a possible D gene is TRBD1 (6 bases). CDR1 is SGHTS and CDR2 is YDEGEE in the germline V gene. This CDR3 is 14 amino acids long. Trimming took off 4 bases at V and 0 bases at J, with 10 bases between the two ends. CDR3 DNA: TGTGCCAGCAGCCGGGGACATTTGAACACTGAAGCTTTCTTT. This translates into CASSRGHLNTEAFF.

There are many counts of this clonotype. The chain employs TRBV9 and TRBJ1-1, with D unclear. Deletions cut 4 bases from V and 0 bases from J, with 7 bases between. Germline V gives CDR1 SGDLS, CDR2 YYNGEE. This CDR3 contains 13 residues. The CDR3 region has the DNA TGTGCCAGCAGCTCCGACGTGAACACTGAAGCTTTCTTT. Encoded protein: CASSSDVNTEAFF.

In nucleotides, the CDR3 is TGCAGTGCTAGGATTCGGTCGAGCTCCTATAATTCACCCCTCCACTTT. Its protein product is CSARIRSSSYNSPLHF. The chain employs TRBV20-1 and TRBJ1-6; no clear D. Germline V gene sequence: CDR1 DFQATT, CDR2 SNEGSKA (reference sequence). The CDR3 has 16 amino acids. V was clipped by 3 bases and J by 0 bases, with 12 bases between them.

This clonotype was found a few times. The chain links TRBV6-5 to TRBJ2-1; 7 nucleotides line up with TRBD2. The CDR3 runs to 17 residues. Germline lookup yields CDR1 MNHEY and CDR2 SVGAGI. Losses at the gene ends were 2 bases for V and 0 bases for J; bases not matched to a gene: 7. Here the CDR3 DNA reads TGTGCCAGCAGTTACGCTAGCGGATACAACTCCTACAATGAGCAGTTCTTC. Its protein is CASSYASGYNSYNEQFF.

The chain combines TRBV6-5 with TRBJ2-5; TRBD2 matches 15 bases. Germline V gives CDR1 MNHEY, CDR2 SVGAGI. The CDR3 length is 16 residues. Losses at the gene ends were 6 bases for V and 4 bases for J; bases not matched to a gene: 6. Here the CDR3 reads CASSRTGLAGGETQYF. The DNA for the CDR3 is TGTGCCAGCAGCCGAACGGGACTAGCGGGAGGAGAGACCCAGTACTTC.

This clonotype occurred many times. The chain employs TRBV12-3 or TRBV12-4 and TRBJ2-5, with D unresolved. The CDR3 length is 12 residues. V was trimmed by 1 base and J by 13 bases, leaving 13 bases between them. The CDR3 bases are TGTGCCAGCAGTTTAGAAAGAGACCAGAGGTACTTC. It specifies CASSLERDQRYF.